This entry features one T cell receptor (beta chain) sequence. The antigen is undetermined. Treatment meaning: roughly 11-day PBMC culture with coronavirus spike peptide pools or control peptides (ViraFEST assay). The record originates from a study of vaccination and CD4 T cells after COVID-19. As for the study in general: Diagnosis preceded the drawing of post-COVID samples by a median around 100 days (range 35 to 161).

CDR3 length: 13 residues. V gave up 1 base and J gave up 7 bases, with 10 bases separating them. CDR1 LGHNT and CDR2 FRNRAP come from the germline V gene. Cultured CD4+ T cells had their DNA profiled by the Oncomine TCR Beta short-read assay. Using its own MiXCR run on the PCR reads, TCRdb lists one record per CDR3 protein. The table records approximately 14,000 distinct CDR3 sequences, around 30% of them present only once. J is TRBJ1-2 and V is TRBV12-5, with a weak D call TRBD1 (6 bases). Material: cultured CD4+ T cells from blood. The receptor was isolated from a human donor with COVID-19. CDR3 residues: CASGLAGEGGYTF. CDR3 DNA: TGTGCTAGTGGTTTGGCAGGGGAGGGTGGCTACACCTTC.